This entry describes one T cell receptor beta chain. The data stem from a study of blood T cell repertoires in COVID-19. Assay used: immunoSEQ multiplex PCR; TCRdb lists only in-frame clones, some missing. The sample contains about 30,000 clones, approximately 80% of which appear only once. Germline CDR1 is GTSNPN and CDR2 is SVGIG (reference sequence). With 5 bases clipped from V and 0 bases from J, the junction kept 9 bases outside the gene matches. This CDR3 comprises 18 residues. The J gene is TRBJ2-3, the V gene TRBV30, with TRBD2 matching over 15 bases. The clonotype originates from a human donor in a cohort sampled during active COVID-19. The sample was peripheral blood. The CDR3 DNA sequence: TGTGCCTGGGGATCGGGACTAGCGGGAGGTAGGAGCACAGATACGCAGTATTTT. Amino acids: CAWGSGLAGGRSTDTQYF.